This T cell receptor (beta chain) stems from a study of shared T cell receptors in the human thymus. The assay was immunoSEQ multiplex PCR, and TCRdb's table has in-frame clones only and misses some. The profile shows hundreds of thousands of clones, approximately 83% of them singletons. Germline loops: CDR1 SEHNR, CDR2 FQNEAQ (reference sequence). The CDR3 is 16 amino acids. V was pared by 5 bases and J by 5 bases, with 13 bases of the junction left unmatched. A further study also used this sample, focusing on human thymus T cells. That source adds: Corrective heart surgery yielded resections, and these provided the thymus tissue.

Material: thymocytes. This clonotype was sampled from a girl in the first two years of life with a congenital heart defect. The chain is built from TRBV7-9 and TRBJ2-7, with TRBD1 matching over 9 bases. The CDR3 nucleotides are TGTGCCAGCAGCCTACTCGGGGACAGGGAAGGGAACGAGCAGTACTTC. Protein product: CASSLLGDREGNEQYF.